At least ten counts were recorded for the clone carrying this TCR beta chain. Its antigen is unknown. The junction departs from germline at one end; a sequencing error may be responsible. The sample originates from a study of spatial heterogeneity in lung cancer. Across the whole study: Beta-chain sequences were consistently detected more often than alpha-chain sequences. Each unique TCR and UMI combination was seen more than ten times on average in raw reads. Study-wide findings and caveats: Within tumors, counts of expanded alpha and beta TCRs tracked tumor mutation counts.

Germline V gene sequence: CDR1 DFQATT, CDR2 SNEGSKA (reference sequence). The CDR3 has 13 amino acids. TCRdb re-called the 5' RACE reads through MiXCR, storing one row per CDR3 protein. The profile covers 6,500 to 9,500 distinct CDR3 sequences, with roughly 12% appearing a single time and about 10% taken by the ten largest. Time point denoted: sample taken at primary tumor resection. The source was lung tumor tissue, collected at surgery. The V and J genes are TRBV20-1 and TRBJ2-5; D call uncertain. The clonotype was recovered from a male donor with early-stage non-small cell lung cancer. This CDR3 is CSIHGTVEETQYF. CDR3 coding DNA: TGTTCGATCCACGGAACAGTTGAAGAGACCCAGTACTTC.